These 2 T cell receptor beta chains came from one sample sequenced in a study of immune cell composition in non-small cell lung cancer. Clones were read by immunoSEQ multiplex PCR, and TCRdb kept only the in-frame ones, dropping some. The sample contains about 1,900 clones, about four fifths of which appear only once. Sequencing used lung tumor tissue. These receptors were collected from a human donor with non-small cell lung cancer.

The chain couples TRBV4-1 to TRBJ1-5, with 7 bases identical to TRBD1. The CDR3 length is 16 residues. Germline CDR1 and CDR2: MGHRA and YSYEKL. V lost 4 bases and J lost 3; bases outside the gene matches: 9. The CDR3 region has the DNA TGCGCCAGCAGCCTTACACCCGGGACAGTCAATCAGCCCCAGCATTTT. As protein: CASSLTPGTVNQPQHF.

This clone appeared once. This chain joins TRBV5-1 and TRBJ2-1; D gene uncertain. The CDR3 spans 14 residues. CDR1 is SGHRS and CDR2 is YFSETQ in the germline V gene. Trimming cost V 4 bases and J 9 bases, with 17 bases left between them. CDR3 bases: TGCGCCAGCAGCCCCACTCTCGACGGGTCTGAGCAGTTCTTC. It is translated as CASSPTLDGSEQFF.